A selection of T cell receptor beta chains follows, all from one sample in a study of shared clonotypes between healthy human individuals. The repertoire was sequenced with immunoSEQ multiplex PCR; TCRdb's copy has only in-frame clones and lacks some. Counted here are under 2,000,000 clones, about 95% occurring once; the ten biggest clones make up around 1%. The sample comprised naive CD8+ T cells sorted from blood. The origin of the receptors is a man between 18 and 29 years old in good health. Each CDR3 is given with its conserved first and last residue. The D gene is left open where the match is weak. The listing skips clone size in some rows; elsewhere it reads once, few, many or a size class.

clone_size | j_call | v_call | d_call | cdr3_nt | cdr3_aa
. | TRBJ1-5 | TRBV27 | . | TGTGCCAGCAGTTTATGGGGGGCTAGCAATCAGCCCCAGCATTTT | CASSLWGASNQPQHF
. | TRBJ2-7 | TRBV4-3 | . | TGCGCCAGCAGCCAGAGGGGGGGTGGGAACTACGAGCAGTACTTC | CASSQRGGGNYEQYF
. | TRBJ2-1 | TRBV15 | TRBD2 | TGTGCCACCAGCATAGAGCGGTTAGCGGGGGGGCAGAATGAGCAGTTCTTC | CATSIERLAGGQNEQFF
. | TRBJ2-7 | TRBV4-3 | . | TGCGCCAGCAGCCAAGAATCCCTTCATGAGGCGGGCTCCTACGAGCAGTACTTC | CASSQESLHEAGSYEQYF
. | TRBJ1-3 | TRBV21-1 | . | TGTGCCAGCAGCAAAGGTGAGGGAAACTCTGGAAACACCATATATTTT | CASSKGEGNSGNTIYF
. | TRBJ1-1 | TRBV28 | . | TGTGCCAGCAGTTTGAGCAGGGAAGGCCAGGAGACTGAAGCTTTCTTT | CASSLSREGQETEAFF
. | TRBJ2-1 | TRBV11-2 | TRBD1 | TGTGCCAGCAACCCAGGGGGCGGGGACTACAATGAGCAGTTCTTC | CASNPGGGDYNEQFF
. | TRBJ1-1 | TRBV4-1 | . | TGCGCCAGCAGCCAAGATATGAGGGGATCTACCACTGAAGCTTTCTTT | CASSQDMRGSTTEAFF
. | TRBJ2-1 | TRBV27 | . | TGTGCCAGCAGATATTCCGGGGCGGGGGAGCAGTTCTTC | CASRYSGAGEQFF
. | TRBJ2-7 | TRBV5-6 | . | TGTGCCAGCAGCTTGGTTGGACTTCTAACCTACGAGCAGTACTTC | CASSLVGLLTYEQYF
. | TRBJ2-3 | TRBV30 | . | TGTGCCTGGAGTTTAGGGGCGGGTACAGATACGCAGTATTTT | CAWSLGAGTDTQYF
. | TRBJ2-7 | TRBV7-8 | TRBD2 | TGTGCCAGCAGCCCCCCGGCTAGCGGACCCACCTACGAGCAGTACTTC | CASSPPASGPTYEQYF
. | TRBJ2-3 | TRBV27 | . | TGTGCCAGCAGTTTAAACGGTCTGATAGATACGCAGTATTTT | CASSLNGLIDTQYF
once | TRBJ1-2 | TRBV10-3 | TRBD1 | TGTGCCATCAGTGAGTCGGACAGGGGTGAGGGCTACACCTTC | CAISESDRGEGYTF
. | TRBJ1-5 | TRBV6-6 | . | TGTGCCAGCACCGACGCCAGTCAGCCCCAGCATTTT | CASTDASQPQHF
. | TRBJ2-5 | TRBV12-5 | . | TGTGCTAGTGGTTTGCCTCCCGGGAACCAAGAGACCCAGTACTTC | CASGLPPGNQETQYF
. | TRBJ1-2 | TRBV9 | TRBD1 | TGTGCCAGCAGCGGAGGACAGGTTATTAGTCTGACTAACTATGGCTACACCTTC | CASSGGQVISLTNYGYTF
. | TRBJ1-2 | TRBV29-1 | . | TGCAGCGCTCCAAACTGGGGGGACTATGGCTACACCTTC | CSAPNWGDYGYTF
. | TRBJ2-7 | TRBV5-8 | . | TGTGCCAGCAGCCCACTAGGCGACTACGAGCAGTACTTC | CASSPLGDYEQYF
. | TRBJ2-3 | TRBV11-1 | . | TGTGCCAGCAGCCTGCCACGGACAGATACGCAGTATTTT | CASSLPRTDTQYF
once | TRBJ2-2 | TRBV27 | . | TGTGCCAGCAGTCCCCTCTCGCGCGGTGGACCCGGGGAGCTGTTTTTT | CASSPLSRGGPGELFF
. | TRBJ2-7 | TRBV7-9 | . | TGTGCCAGCACTTGGGAGGGGGAGGCCTACGAGCAGTACTTC | CASTWEGEAYEQYF
. | TRBJ1-2 | TRBV15 | . | TGTGCCACCAGCAGAGATAGGGAGGGAGTCGGCTATGGCTACACCTTC | CATSRDREGVGYGYTF
once | TRBJ1-5 | TRBV5-6 | . | TGTGCCAGCAGCTTGGAGGGGGGATCTAATCAGCCCCAGCATTTT | CASSLEGGSNQPQHF
. | TRBJ1-6 | TRBV5-4 | . | TGTGCCAGCAGCTTGGCCGGGGGAGGGATGGCACCCCTCCACTTT | CASSLAGGGMAPLHF
. | TRBJ2-5 | TRBV27 | . | TGTGCCAGCAGTTTACTAGGTGGGGAGACCCAGTACTTC | CASSLLGGETQYF
. | TRBJ2-1 | TRBV27 | . | TGTGCCAGCAGAGGTGGGCTCACCTACAATGAGCAGTTCTTC | CASRGGLTYNEQFF
. | TRBJ2-7 | TRBV14 | . | TGTGCCAGCAGCCAGGACCTCTCCTACGAGCAGTACTTC | CASSQDLSYEQYF
. | TRBJ1-5 | TRBV29-1 | . | TGCAGCGTCATGGGGGGCGATCAGCCCCAGCATTTT | CSVMGGDQPQHF
. | TRBJ2-1 | TRBV11-2 | . | TGTGCCAGCAGCTTAGTGACAGAAGGTGAGCAGTTCTTC | CASSLVTEGEQFF
few | TRBJ1-2 | TRBV5-4 | . | TGTGCCAGCAGCCCGTCTTCCGGTGGCTACACCTTC | CASSPSSGGYTF
once | TRBJ2-5 | TRBV2 | TRBD2 | TGTGCCAGCAGTGAACTAGCGGGGGCCTACCAAGAGACCCAGTACTTC | CASSELAGAYQETQYF
. | TRBJ2-7 | TRBV7-8 | TRBD2 | TGTGCCAGCAGCCCAAGGACTAGCGGGAGCTCCTACGAGCAGTACTTC | CASSPRTSGSSYEQYF
. | TRBJ2-2 | TRBV10-2 | TRBD2 | TGCGCCAGCAGTCCCGGACTAGCAGAGAACACCGGGGAGCTGTTTTTT | CASSPGLAENTGELFF
. | TRBJ2-7 | TRBV5-4 | . | TGTGCCAGCAGCTCATTCGGGACACAGACCTACGAGCAGTACTTC | CASSSFGTQTYEQYF
. | TRBJ1-5 | TRBV15 | . | TGTGCCACCAGCAGAGCGGGAGGGGATAGCAATCAGCCCCAGCATTTT | CATSRAGGDSNQPQHF
. | TRBJ2-3 | TRBV6-6 | . | TGTGCCAGCATCCCCGTGGACGGGGGTAGCACAGATACGCAGTATTTT | CASIPVDGGSTDTQYF
. | TRBJ2-7 | TRBV4-1 | . | TGCGCCAGCAGCCAAGCGACGGTCGACTCCTACGAGCAGTACTTC | CASSQATVDSYEQYF
once | TRBJ1-2 | TRBV27 | . | TGTGCCAGCAGTTTATCTGGGTCCGGCTATGGCTACACCTTC | CASSLSGSGYGYTF
. | TRBJ1-2 | TRBV27 | TRBD1 | TGTGCCAGCAGTTCCCGGGACAGGAGGTATGGCTACACCTTC | CASSSRDRRYGYTF
. | TRBJ2-2 | TRBV30 | . | TGTGCCTGGAGTGTAACTGGGGCCGGGGAGCTGTTTTTT | CAWSVTGAGELFF
. | TRBJ2-3 | TRBV9 | . | TGTGCCAGCAGCGACGACAGCACAGATACGCAGTATTTT | CASSDDSTDTQYF
. | TRBJ2-7 | TRBV27 | TRBD1 | TGTGCCAGCGGCCGGGACAGCTCCTACGAGCAGTACTTC | CASGRDSSYEQYF
. | TRBJ2-7 | TRBV28 | . | TGTGCCAGCAGTCTCCGGACATATACCTACGAGCAGTACTTC | CASSLRTYTYEQYF
. | TRBJ1-1 | TRBV27 | . | TGTGCCAGCAGTTTATCACGTGGGACTGAAGCTTTCTTT | CASSLSRGTEAFF
. | TRBJ2-7 | TRBV4-3 | . | TGCGCCAGCAGCCAAGAGAGCGCTTCGGGAGACTACGAGCAGTACTTC | CASSQESASGDYEQYF
. | TRBJ2-7 | TRBV7-7 | TRBD1 | TGTGCTAGCAGCTTAGGACAGGGGGTCTCCTACGAGCAGTACTTC | CASSLGQGVSYEQYF
. | TRBJ2-7 | TRBV29-1 | . | TGCAGCGTTGAAGCGGGAATCTCCTACGAGCAGTACTTC | CSVEAGISYEQYF
once | TRBJ1-5 | TRBV19 | . | TGTGCCAGTAGTATAGTCACCGCTAGCAATCAGCCCCAGCATTTT | CASSIVTASNQPQHF
. | TRBJ2-3 | TRBV7-9 | . | TGTGCCAGCAGCTCCACGCGCATAGCGGAGATTCTCACAGATACGCAGTATTTT | CASSSTRIAEILTDTQYF
. | TRBJ2-5 | TRBV9 | TRBD2 | TGTGCCAGCGTAGCGGGGGGGTATCGGGAGACCCAGTACTTC | CASVAGGYRETQYF
. | TRBJ2-2 | TRBV13 | . | TGTGCCAGCAGCTACGACAGGTTTTCCGGGGAGCTGTTTTTT | CASSYDRFSGELFF
once | TRBJ2-5 | TRBV28 | TRBD2 | TGTGCCAGCAGTTTATTGGCTCCGGGACTAGCGGGACAAGAGACCCAGTACTTC | CASSLLAPGLAGQETQYF
. | TRBJ2-7 | TRBV9 | TRBD1 | TGTGCCAGCAGCGCCTCCTCTGGGACAGGCTACGAGCAGTACTTC | CASSASSGTGYEQYF
. | TRBJ2-7 | TRBV30 | . | TGTGCCTGGAGTGTAACCGCCGGAGGCGAGCAGTACTTC | CAWSVTAGGEQYF
. | TRBJ2-2 | TRBV2 | . | TGTGCCAGCAGTGAGCCCGCAGGGAGCCTCGACGGGGAGCTGTTTTTT | CASSEPAGSLDGELFF
once | TRBJ1-6 | TRBV27 | TRBD1 | TGTGCCAGCAGTTTATGGGGGGACAGTCTTTTTTCACCCCTCCACTTT | CASSLWGDSLFSPLHF
. | TRBJ1-4 | TRBV5-1 | . | TGCGCCAGCAGCCTTAATCCGGGGGGCGTAGAGGAAAAACTGTTTTTT | CASSLNPGGVEEKLFF
. | TRBJ2-7 | TRBV7-6 | . | TGTGCCAGCAGCCAAGTTCAGGGGCACGGGGTCGAGCAGTACTTC | CASSQVQGHGVEQYF